This paragraph reports one T cell receptor beta chain. Its specificity is unknown. Sequenced by immunoSEQ multiplex PCR; TCRdb stores in-frame clones only, minus some. The table shows 65,000 to 90,000 clones, with about 78% occurring only once. This sample was taken from a study of vaccination effects on CD4 cells after COVID-19. CDR3 length equals 12 residues. Trimming pared 4 bases from V and 5 bases from J, leaving 8 bases between. Germline CDR1 reads SGHRS; CDR2 reads YFSETQ. Ahead of sequencing, the ViraFEST assay grew antigen-specific CD4+ T cells using viral peptide pools. The authors isolated CD4+ T cells after 9 to 10 days of culture. People in the vaccine group had not been infected with SARS-CoV-2 before, and their nucleocapsid antibodies were negative. They grew approximately 2.1 million PBMC in each well, adding approximately 10 IU/ml IL-2 and around 10 ug/ml peptides. The authors exchanged half the medium for IL-2 medium on days 3 and 7.

The chain recombines TRBV5-1 with TRBJ2-3; D gene unclear. This TCR came from a human donor who received a COVID-19 vaccine. The starting material was CD4+ T cells from PBMCs cultured with SARS-CoV-2 spike peptides, obtained before COVID-19 vaccination. The CDR3 protein is CASSPTQDTQYF. The CDR3 DNA sequence: TGCGCCAGCAGCCCAACCCAAGATACGCAGTATTTT. Combining the CDR3 with reference TRBV5-1 and TRBJ2-3 gives the whole variable domain KAGVTQTPRYLIKTRGQQVTLSCSPISGHRSVSWYQQTPGQGLQFLFEYFSETQRNKGNFPGRFSGRQFSNSRSEMNVSTLELGDSALYLCASSPTQDTQYFGPGTRLTVL.